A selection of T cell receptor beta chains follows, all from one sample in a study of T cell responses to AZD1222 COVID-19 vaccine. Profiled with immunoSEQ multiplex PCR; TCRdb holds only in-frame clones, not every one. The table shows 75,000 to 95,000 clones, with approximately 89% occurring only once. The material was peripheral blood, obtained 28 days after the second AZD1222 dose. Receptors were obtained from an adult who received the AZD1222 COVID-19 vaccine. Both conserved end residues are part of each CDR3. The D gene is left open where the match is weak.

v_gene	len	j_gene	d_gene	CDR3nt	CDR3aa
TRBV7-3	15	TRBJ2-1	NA	TGTGCCAGCAGCTTAACGGGCGGGCCTTACAATGAGCAGTTCTTC	CASSLTGGPYNEQFF
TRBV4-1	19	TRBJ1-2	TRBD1	TGCGCCAGCAGCCAAGATCCGGGGTCTCAGGGGGCCTTCAACTATGGCTACACCTTC	CASSQDPGSQGAFNYGYTF
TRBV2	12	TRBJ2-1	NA	TGTGCCAGCAGCCTAAGCGTCAATGAGCAGTTCTTC	CASSLSVNEQFF
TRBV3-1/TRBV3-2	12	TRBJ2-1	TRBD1	TGTGCAGCTCAGGGGGAGTGGAATGAGCAGTTCTTC	CAAQGEWNEQFF
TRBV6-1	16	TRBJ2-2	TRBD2	TGTGCCAGCAGTGAAGTGTTAGCGGGGGGTCACGGGGAGCTGTTTTTT	CASSEVLAGGHGELFF
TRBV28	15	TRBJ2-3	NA	TGTGCCAGCACCCCATCCGGGCTAGCCACAGATACGCAGTATTTT	CASTPSGLATDTQYF
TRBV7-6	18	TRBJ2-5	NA	TGTGCCAGCAGCCTTACTGTGGCGCCCCACGGACTCCAAGAGACCCAGTACTTC	CASSLTVAPHGLQETQYF
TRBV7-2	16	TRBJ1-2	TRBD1	TGTGCCAGCAGCTTATTTGGGGGACAGGCGGCCTATGGCTACACCTTC	CASSLFGGQAAYGYTF
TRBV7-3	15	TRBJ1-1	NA	TGTGCCAGCAGCCCGCTATCGGGGGGGAACACTGAAGCTTTCTTT	CASSPLSGGNTEAFF
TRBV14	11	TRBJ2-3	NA	TGTGCCAGCAGCCAACGCGATACGCAGTATTTT	CASSQRDTQYF
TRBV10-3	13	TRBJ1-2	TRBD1	TGTGCCATCAGCCCGACAGGGGACTATGGCTACACCTTC	CAISPTGDYGYTF
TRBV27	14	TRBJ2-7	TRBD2	TGTGCCAGCAGTTTCGCGGGGGGGACCTACGAGCAGTACTTC	CASSFAGGTYEQYF